Presented here are 5 T cell receptor beta chains from one specimen sequenced in a study of cytomegalovirus exposure and HLA in healthy donors. In the PCR, 60 Vbeta and 13 Jbeta primers were used. Clones were sequenced by immunoSEQ multiplex PCR, and TCRdb holds only the in-frame ones, with some missing. The table lists tens of thousands of clones, roughly 60% of them singletons. The sample was PBMCs. These receptors all stem from a man aged 30-40 years in good health and CMV-seropositive.

The table lists this clone with a few counts. One end of the junction fails to match germline, which may point to a read error. The chain uses TRBV7-9 and TRBJ1-4; maybe TRBD1 (5 bases). There are 15 residues in the CDR3. Germline V gives CDR1 SEHNR, CDR2 FQNEAQ (reference sequence). In DNA form, the CDR3 reads TGTTCCAGCAGCTTGGACGGGGGAGTTAATGAAAAACTGTTTTTT. Amino acid sequence: CSSSLDGGVNEKLFF.

V is TRBV28 and J is TRBJ2-7; 7 bases map to TRBD1. CDR3 size: 14 residues. The V and J ends lost 6 bases and 5 bases, in that order; junction bases with no gene match: 10. Per the germline V gene, CDR1 is MDHEN and CDR2 is SYDVKM. CDR3 bases: TGTGCCAGCAGGGTAGGACAGGCAATCCACGAGCAGTACTTC. Protein product: CASRVGQAIHEQYF. The complete variable domain, with remaining parts taken from reference TRBV28 and TRBJ2-7, reads DVKVTQSSRYLVKRTGEKVFLECVQDMDHENMFWYRQDPGLGLRLIYFSYDVKMKEKGDIPEGYSVSREKKERFSLILESASTNQTSMYLCASRVGQAIHEQYFGPGTRLTVT.

The rearrangement uses TRBV6-6 and TRBJ1-4; 7 nucleotides line up with TRBD1. With V trimmed by 5 bases and J by 10 bases, 4 bases remained unmatched. Germline CDR1 MNHNY, CDR2 SVGAGI (reference sequence). CDR3 size: 12 residues. The CDR3 protein is CASSTGQAKLFF. DNA of the CDR3: TGTGCCAGCAGTACCGGACAGGCAAAACTGTTTTTT.

The CDR3 DNA reads as TGTGCCAGCAGCGCCGGGGGGATTAGGACGGCTGAAGCTTTCTTT. Protein: CASSAGGIRTAEAFF. V and J are TRBV7-9 and TRBJ1-1; possible D gene TRBD1, 5 bases. Germline V gives CDR1 SEHNR, CDR2 FQNEAQ (reference sequence). Trimming pared 5 bases from V and 6 bases from J, leaving 19 bases between. The CDR3 spans 15 residues.

As DNA, the CDR3 is TGTGCCAGCAGCTTAGCGGGACGATACAATGAGCAGTTCTTC. This sequence encodes CASSLAGRYNEQFF. V gene TRBV14 combines with J gene TRBJ2-1, with 8 positions matching TRBD2. J gave up 4 bases and V 5 bases, and 4 bases lay outside the gene matches. The germline V gene encodes CDR1 SGHDN and CDR2 FVKESK. This CDR3 is 14 amino acids long.